This is a list of T cell receptor beta chains from one sample in a study of cytomegalovirus exposure and HLA in healthy donors. Clones were sequenced by immunoSEQ multiplex PCR, and TCRdb holds only the in-frame ones, with some missing. The sample lists 95,000 to 150,000 clones, over 75% occurring once. Sequences were obtained from PBMCs. The receptors stem from a middle-aged woman in good health and CMV-seropositive. The CDR3 runs from the conserved cysteine through the conserved F or W. The D gene is left open where the match is weak. Only part of the rows carry a size: once, few, many, or a class if the clone is expanded.

clone size | J gene | D gene | V gene | CDR3 protein | CDR3 DNA
NA | TRBJ2-7 | NA | TRBV19 | CASRPRGPSSSYEQYF | TGTGCCAGTAGACCACGCGGTCCCAGCTCCTCCTACGAGCAGTACTTC
NA | TRBJ2-3 | NA | TRBV6-1 | CASSESPGISTDTQYF | TGTGCCAGCAGTGAAAGTCCAGGGATAAGCACAGATACGCAGTATTTT
NA | TRBJ1-1 | NA | TRBV29-1 | CSVIDSPYEAFF | TGCAGCGTTATAGACAGCCCGTATGAAGCTTTCTTT
NA | TRBJ1-1 | NA | TRBV6-5 | CASSSADRNTEAFF | TGTGCCAGCAGTTCCGCGGACAGGAACACTGAAGCTTTCTTT
NA | TRBJ2-1 | TRBD2 | TRBV4-2 | CASSQATSGDYNEQFF | TGTGCCAGCAGCCAGGCAACTAGCGGCGACTACAATGAGCAGTTCTTC
NA | TRBJ2-7 | NA | TRBV11-2 | CASSFERSPLYEQYF | TGTGCCAGCAGCTTTGAGCGGAGCCCCCTCTACGAGCAGTACTTC
NA | TRBJ2-3 | NA | TRBV7-9 | CASSLSSARTDTQYF | TGTGCCAGCAGCTTAAGTAGCGCCCGCACAGATACGCAGTATTTT
NA | TRBJ2-1 | TRBD2 | TRBV4-1 | CASSQPSSGPYNEQFF | TGCGCCAGCAGCCAACCTTCTAGCGGTCCCTACAATGAGCAGTTCTTC
few | TRBJ2-1 | NA | TRBV10-3 | CAIREDWVGSYNEQFF | TGTGCCATCAGGGAGGACTGGGTAGGATCCTACAATGAGCAGTTCTTC
NA | TRBJ1-1 | TRBD1 | TRBV5-4 | CASSFSTGGTEAFF | TGTGCCAGCAGCTTCTCGACAGGGGGCACTGAAGCTTTCTTT
NA | TRBJ1-6 | NA | TRBV27 | CASTSSWAGGTPLHF | TGTGCCAGCACGAGTTCATGGGCAGGTGGTACACCCCTCCACTTT
NA | TRBJ2-7 | TRBD2 | TRBV19 | CASSISGNYEQYF | TGTGCCAGTAGTATAAGCGGGAACTACGAGCAGTACTTC
NA | TRBJ1-1 | NA | TRBV7-6 | CASSLGQEKTEAFF | TGTGCCAGCAGCTTAGGGCAGGAAAAGACTGAAGCTTTCTTT
NA | TRBJ2-3 | NA | TRBV5-4 | CATRGARYTDTQYF | TGTGCCACCAGGGGGGCCCGCTACACAGATACGCAGTATTTT
NA | TRBJ2-1 | NA | TRBV2 | CASRLAFSYNEQFF | TGTGCCAGCCGTTTAGCGTTCTCCTACAATGAGCAGTTCTTC
NA | TRBJ1-1 | TRBD1 | TRBV7-9 | CASRKGQGAGNTEAFF | TGTGCCAGCAGAAAAGGACAGGGGGCAGGGAACACTGAAGCTTTCTTT
NA | TRBJ2-1 | NA | TRBV7-8 | CASSFRREKSGEQFF | TGTGCCAGCAGCTTTCGACGGGAGAAGTCTGGTGAGCAGTTCTTC
NA | TRBJ2-5 | NA | TRBV27 | CASSLRRRETQYF | TGTGCCAGCAGTTTACGGAGAAGGGAGACCCAGTACTTC
NA | TRBJ2-7 | NA | TRBV7-9 | CASSLAWSYEQYF | TGTGCCAGCAGCTTAGCATGGAGTTACGAGCAGTACTTC
NA | TRBJ1-1 | NA | TRBV7-9 | CASSSIDLALEAFF | TGTGCCAGCAGTTCCATTGACTTGGCCCTTGAAGCTTTCTTT
NA | TRBJ1-3 | NA | TRBV29-1 | CSVEGGGQGSGNTIYF | TGCAGCGTTGAAGGGGGAGGGCAGGGCTCTGGAAACACCATATATTTT